This TCR beta chain emerged from a study of shared clonotypes between healthy human individuals. CDR1 and CDR2 from the germline V gene are SNHLY and FYNNEI. V trimming: 8 bases; J trimming: 8 bases; junction bases outside the gene matches: 10. The CDR3 contains 13 residues. Assay used: immunoSEQ multiplex PCR; TCRdb lists only in-frame clones, some missing. The sample includes 2 million to 3 million clones, roughly 93% seen only once; the top ten take roughly 0.39%. The source is a man between 18 and 35 years old in good health. Some clones in this sample may be carry-over from other donors' samples. Input material: naive CD4+ T cells from PBMCs. Specified subset: CD45RA+ positively selected. The V call is TRBV2, the J call TRBJ1-2; 8 positions agree with TRBD1. The CDR3 region has the DNA TGTGCCAGCGGCGAAACAGGGGGTGAAGGCTACACCTTC. This gives the protein CASGETGGEGYTF.